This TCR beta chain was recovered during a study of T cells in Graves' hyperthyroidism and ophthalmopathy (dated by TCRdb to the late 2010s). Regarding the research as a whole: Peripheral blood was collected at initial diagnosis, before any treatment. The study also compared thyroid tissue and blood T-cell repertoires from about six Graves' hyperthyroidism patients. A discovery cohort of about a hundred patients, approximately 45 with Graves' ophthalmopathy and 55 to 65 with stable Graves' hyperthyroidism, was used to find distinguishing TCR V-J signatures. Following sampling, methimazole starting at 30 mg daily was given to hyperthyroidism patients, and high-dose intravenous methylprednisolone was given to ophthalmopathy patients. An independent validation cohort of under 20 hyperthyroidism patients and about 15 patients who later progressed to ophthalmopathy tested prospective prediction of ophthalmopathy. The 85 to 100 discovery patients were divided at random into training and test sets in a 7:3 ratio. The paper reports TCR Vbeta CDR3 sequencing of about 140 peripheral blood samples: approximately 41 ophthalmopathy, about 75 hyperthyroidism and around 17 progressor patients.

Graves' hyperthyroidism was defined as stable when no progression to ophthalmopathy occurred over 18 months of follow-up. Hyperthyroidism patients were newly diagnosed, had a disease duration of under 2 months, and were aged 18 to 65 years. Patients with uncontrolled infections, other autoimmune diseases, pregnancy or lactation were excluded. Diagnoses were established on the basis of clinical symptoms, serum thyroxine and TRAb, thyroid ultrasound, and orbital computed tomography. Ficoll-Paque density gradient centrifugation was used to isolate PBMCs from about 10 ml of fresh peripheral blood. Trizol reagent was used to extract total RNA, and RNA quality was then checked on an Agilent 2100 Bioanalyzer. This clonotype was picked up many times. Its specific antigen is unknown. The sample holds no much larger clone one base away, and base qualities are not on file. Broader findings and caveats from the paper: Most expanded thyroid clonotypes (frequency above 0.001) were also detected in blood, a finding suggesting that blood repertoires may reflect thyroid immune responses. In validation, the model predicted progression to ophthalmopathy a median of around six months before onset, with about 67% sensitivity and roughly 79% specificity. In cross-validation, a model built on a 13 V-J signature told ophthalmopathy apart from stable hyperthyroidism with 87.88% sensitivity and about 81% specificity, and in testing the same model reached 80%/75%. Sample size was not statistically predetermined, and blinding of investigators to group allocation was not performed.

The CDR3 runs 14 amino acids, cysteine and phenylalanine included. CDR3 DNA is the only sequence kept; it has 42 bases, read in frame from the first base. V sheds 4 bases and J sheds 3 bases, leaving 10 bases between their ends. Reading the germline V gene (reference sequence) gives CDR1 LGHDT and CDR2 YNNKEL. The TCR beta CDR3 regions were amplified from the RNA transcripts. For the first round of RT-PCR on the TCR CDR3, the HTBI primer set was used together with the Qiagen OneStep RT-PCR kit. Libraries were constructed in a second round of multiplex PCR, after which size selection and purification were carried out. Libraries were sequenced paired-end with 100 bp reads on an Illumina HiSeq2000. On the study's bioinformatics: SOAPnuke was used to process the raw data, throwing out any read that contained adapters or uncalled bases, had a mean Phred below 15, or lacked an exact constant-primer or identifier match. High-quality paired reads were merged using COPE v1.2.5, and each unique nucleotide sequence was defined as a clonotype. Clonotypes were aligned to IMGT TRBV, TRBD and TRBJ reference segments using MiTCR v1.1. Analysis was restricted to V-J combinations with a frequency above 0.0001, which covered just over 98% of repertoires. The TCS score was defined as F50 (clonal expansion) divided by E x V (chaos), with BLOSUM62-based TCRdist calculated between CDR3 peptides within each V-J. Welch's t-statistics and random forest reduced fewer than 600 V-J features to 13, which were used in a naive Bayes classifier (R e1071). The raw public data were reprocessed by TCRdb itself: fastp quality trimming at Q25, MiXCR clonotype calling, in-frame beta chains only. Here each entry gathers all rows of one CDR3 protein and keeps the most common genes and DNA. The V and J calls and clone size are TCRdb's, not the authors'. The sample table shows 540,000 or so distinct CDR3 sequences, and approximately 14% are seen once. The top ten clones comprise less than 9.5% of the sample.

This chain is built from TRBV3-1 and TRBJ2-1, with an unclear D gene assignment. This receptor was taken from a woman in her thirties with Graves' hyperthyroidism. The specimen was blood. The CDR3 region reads CASSPAILYNEQFF. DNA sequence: TGTGCCAGCAGCCCAGCGATTCTCTACAATGAGCAGTTCTTC.